These 12 T cell receptor beta chains were all obtained from the same sample, sequenced in a study of blood T cell repertoires in COVID-19. TCRdb keeps only in-frame clones here, not all; method: immunoSEQ multiplex PCR. The sample yields about 130,000 clones, 80% to 90% seen once. Sequencing was carried out using PBMCs or T cells enriched from blood (not recorded which). Receptors originate from a man aged 45-65 years who had recovered from COVID-19.

In nucleotides, the CDR3 is TGTGCCAGCTCACCGGGCAGGACTATCAACTATGGCTACACCTTC. As protein: CASSPGRTINYGYTF. The chain couples TRBV18 to TRBJ1-2; D uncertain. The CDR3 extends over 15 amino acids. Trimming removed 3 bases from V and 2 bases from J, with 13 bases in between. The germline gives CDR1 KGHSH, CDR2 LQKENI.

This rearrangement joins TRBV28 to TRBJ2-7, with D perhaps matching TRBD1 (7 bases). Between the trimmed V and J ends, which lost 3 bases and 4 bases, there was a span of 13 bases. This CDR3 comprises 14 residues. CDR1 is MDHEN and CDR2 is SYDVKM in the germline V gene. Here the CDR3 reads CASSFGAGGYEQYF. The CDR3 coding sequence is TGTGCCAGCAGTTTTGGGGCAGGGGGGTACGAGCAGTACTTC.

This clone was seen only once. The chain employs TRBV28 and TRBJ2-1; 9 bases fit TRBD2. Trimming cost V 11 bases and J 0 bases; bases outside gene matches: 8. CDR3 length: 15 amino acids. Germline loops: CDR1 MDHEN, CDR2 SYDVKM. The CDR3 coding sequence is TGTGCCGTCCGCAGCGGGGGGACCTCCTACAATGAGCAGTTCTTC. Amino acid sequence: CAVRSGGTSYNEQFF. Variable domain in full (rest from reference TRBV28 and TRBJ2-1): DVKVTQSSRYLVKRTGEKVFLECVQDMDHENMFWYRQDPGLGLRLIYFSYDVKMKEKGDIPEGYSVSREKKERFSLILESASTNQTSMYLCAVRSGGTSYNEQFFGPGTRLTVL.

This chain uses TRBV11-2 with TRBJ2-5, with 8 bases that match TRBD2. CDR3 length: 16 amino acids. The V gene's germline CDR1 is SGHAT and CDR2 FQNNGV. V shed 1 base, J shed 5 bases, and the junction held 9 bases outside the gene matches. The CDR3 protein is CASSLVRTGGLETQYF. The CDR3 DNA is TGTGCCAGCAGCTTAGTACGGACGGGGGGGTTGGAGACCCAGTACTTC.

V is TRBV3-1 (or the pseudogene TRBV3-2) and J is TRBJ2-5; D is ambiguous. The CDR3 extends over 13 amino acids. Germline V gene lookup returns CDR1 LGHDT and CDR2 YNNKEL (reference sequence). The V and J ends lost 4 bases and 3 bases respectively, with 9 bases between them. The DNA of the CDR3 is TGTGCCAGCAGCCCCCGTCGGGAAGAGACCCAGTACTTC. Amino acid sequence: CASSPRREETQYF.

This rearrangement joins TRBV27 to TRBJ1-6; 7 bases align to TRBD1. This CDR3 region has 17 residues. Trimming cost V 5 bases and J 9 bases; bases outside gene matches: 16. Germline-derived CDR1 and CDR2 are MNHEY and SMNVEV (reference sequence). Written as DNA, the CDR3 is TGTGCCAGCAGTGGAGGGGGCGCCGGGGTTTTAGGTTCACCCCTCCACTTT. As protein: CASSGGGAGVLGSPLHF.

This chain joins TRBV10-3 and TRBJ2-5; D remains unclear. Germline assignment: CDR1 ENHRY and CDR2 SYGVKD. Deletions cut 8 bases from V and 5 bases from J, with 9 bases between. The length of the CDR3 is 11 residues. The CDR3 bases are TGTGCCATCGGTAGAACGGAGACCCAGTACTTC. Protein: CAIGRTETQYF.

In nucleotides, the CDR3 is TGTGCCAGTAGTAGGACTAGCGGGAGCTCCTACAATGAGCAGTTCTTC. Amino acid sequence: CASSRTSGSSYNEQFF. This chain joins TRBV19 and TRBJ2-1; the match to TRBD2 covers 13 bases. Looked up from germline, CDR1 is LNHDA and CDR2 is SQIVND (reference sequence). CDR3 length equals 16 residues. The V segment lost 4 bases and the J segment 0 bases; nucleotides outside the gene matches: 0.

The chain has TRBV30 and TRBJ1-5; no firm D call. CDR1 is GTSNPN and CDR2 is SVGIG in the germline V gene (reference sequence). V was clipped by 2 bases and J by 4 bases, with 15 bases between them. There are 15 residues in the CDR3. CDR3 DNA sequence: TGTGCCTGGAGTTCGGGTGTAAGGCTAAATCAGCCCCAGCATTTT. It translates to CAWSSGVRLNQPQHF. Looking up the rest from reference TRBV30 and TRBJ1-5 gives the full variable domain: SQTIHQWPATLVQPVGSPLSLECTVEGTSNPNLYWYRQAAGRGLQLLFYSVGIGQISSEVPQNLSASRPQDRQFILSSKKLLLSDSGFYLCAWSSGVRLNQPQHFGDGTRLSIL.

This clone was detected only once. The rearrangement joins TRBV6-5 to TRBJ1-1; D may be TRBD1 (6 bases). This CDR3 has 13 amino acids. CDR1 MNHEY and CDR2 SVGAGI come from the germline V gene. DNA of the CDR3: TGTGGACCGGGACATACTTCGAACACTGAAGCTTTCTTT. It codes for CGPGHTSNTEAFF.

The chain employs TRBV7-2 and TRBJ1-2; D gene unclear. The CDR3 extends over 16 amino acids. V dropped 6 bases and J dropped 1 base, with 18 bases sitting between them. Germline CDR1 and CDR2: SGHTA and FQGNSA. In nucleotides, the CDR3 is TGTGCCAGCAGTCAAGACACGATCCTCCTTAACTATGGCTACACCTTC. It specifies CASSQDTILLNYGYTF.

The sample holds a few counts of this clone. This rearrangement joins TRBV28 to TRBJ2-1; 8 bases are shared with TRBD2. CDR1 is MDHEN, CDR2 SYDVKM, per germline. The CDR3 has 16 amino acids. Germline trimming cut 2 bases from V and 7 bases from J; bases unmatched to any gene: 10. This CDR3 reads CASSLLAGGMANEQFF. The CDR3, as DNA: TGTGCCAGCAGTTTACTTGCGGGAGGTATGGCAAATGAGCAGTTCTTC.